This T cell receptor (beta chain) was recorded in a study of cytomegalovirus exposure and HLA in healthy donors. Study results and caveats: Beyond CMV serostatus, there was no information to go on about immune exposure. A later analysis linked a missense variant in DCLRE1C to the trimming of TCR beta V and J genes.

These donors, healthy bone marrow donors, were studied. Trimming shortened V by 3 bases and J by 4 bases, and 9 bases separated the two germline ends. The germline V gene encodes CDR1 KGHSH and CDR2 LQKENI. This CDR3 has 13 amino acids. A word on this clone: The antigen remains unidentified.

Amplification used 60 Vbeta primers and 13 Jbeta primers. Libraries were prepared by immunoSEQ multiplex PCR; TCRdb keeps only in-frame clonotypes and omits some of them. The sample has 100,000 to 150,000 clones, 77% seen once. The chain carries TRBV18 and TRBJ1-2; D is uncertain. The sequencing sample was made of PBMCs. This TCR came from a man aged 18 to 30 in good health and CMV-seropositive. CDR3 DNA: TGTGCCAGCTCACCTGGACTCCTCTATGGCTACACCTTC. As protein: CASSPGLLYGYTF.